The source of this T cell receptor (beta chain) is a study of human T cells and chemical hapten exposure. Looking at the study overall: The cohort included alopecia areata under or over 50% scalp, totalis and universalis. Slight volume differences across pooled libraries mainly accounted for varying per-sample TCR yields.

Unique molecular identifiers were affixed to discrete cDNA molecules within the library. From the RACE reads, TCRdb called clonotypes with MiXCR, one entry per CDR3 protein. The sample includes 99,000 or so distinct CDR3 sequences, nearly 35% of them seen just once. The V gene's germline CDR1 is SGHRS and CDR2 YFSETQ. With V trimmed by 1 base and J by 5 bases, 8 bases remained unmatched. This CDR3 comprises 17 residues. Time point reported: patch test 3, about 24 weeks after DPC sensitization. Documented treatment: therapeutic diphenylcyclopropenone sensitization with weekly scalp DPC. Blood, whole and unfractionated, served as the source for total RNA extraction. This clonotype was counted a few times.

The sequencing here drew on whole blood, taken in connection with sensitization to the hapten diphenylcyclopropenone (DPC). V gene TRBV5-1 combines with J gene TRBJ2-1; TRBD2 matches 11 bases. This sequence originates from a middle-aged man with alopecia areata. Some clones in this sample may be carry-over from other donors' samples. The CDR3 region is CASSLSSLAGGHNEQFF. The CDR3 DNA follows: TGCGCCAGCAGCTTGTCCTCCCTAGCGGGAGGTCACAATGAGCAGTTCTTC.